This T cell receptor (beta chain) emerged from a study of blood T cell repertoires in COVID-19. Data came from immunoSEQ multiplex PCR; TCRdb stores just in-frame clones and leaves some out. Among roughly 570,000 clones listed, 85% to 90% were seen once. Trimming pared 7 bases from V and 5 bases from J, leaving 15 bases between. Germline CDR1 and CDR2: LNHDA and SQIVND (reference sequence). CDR3 length: 14 residues. The V and J genes are TRBV19 and TRBJ2-4, with D possibly being TRBD1 (6 bases). This clonotype originated in a woman aged 50 to 60 with COVID-19, enrolled during active disease. The specimen sequenced was peripheral blood. CDR3 DNA sequence: TGTGCCAGTACTGCTCTGGCAGGGGAAAACATTCAGTACTTC. Translation gives CASTALAGENIQYF.